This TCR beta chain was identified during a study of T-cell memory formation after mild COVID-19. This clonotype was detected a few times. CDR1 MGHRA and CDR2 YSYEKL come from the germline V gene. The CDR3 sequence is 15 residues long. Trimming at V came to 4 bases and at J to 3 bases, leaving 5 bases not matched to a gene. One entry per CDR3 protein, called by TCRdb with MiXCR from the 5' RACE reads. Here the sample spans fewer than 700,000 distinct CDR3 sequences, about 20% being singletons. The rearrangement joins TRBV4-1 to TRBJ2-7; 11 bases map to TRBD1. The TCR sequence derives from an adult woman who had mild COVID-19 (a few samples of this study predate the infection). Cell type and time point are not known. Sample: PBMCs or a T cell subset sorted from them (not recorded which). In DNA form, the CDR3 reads TGCGCCAGCAGCCTGAGGACAGGGGGCATCTACGAGCAGTACTTC. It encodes CASSLRTGGIYEQYF.